Listed below are T cell receptor beta chains from one sample, sequenced in a study of blood T cell repertoires in COVID-19. TCRdb's copy holds only in-frame clones and misses some; the assay was immunoSEQ multiplex PCR. The sample yields 55,000 to 65,000 clones, 75% to 90% seen once. Sequenced input: peripheral blood. Source of these receptors: a human donor with active COVID-19. The donor label of this sample is uncertain. The CDR3 runs from the conserved cysteine through the conserved F or W. A D gene is named only where the DNA matches it firmly. Rows give clone size only sometimes, using once, few, many, or a class for an expanded clone.

size: .
J: TRBJ1-3
V: TRBV29-1
D: .
DNA: TGCAGCGTTGATCTGGGCGGAAACACCATATATTTT
CDR3: CSVDLGGNTIYF

size: .
J: TRBJ2-1
V: TRBV6-6
D: .
DNA: TGTGCCAGCAGCCTCACCCCAGCGGACGGGTACAATGAGCAGTTCTTC
CDR3: CASSLTPADGYNEQFF

size: .
J: TRBJ2-5
V: TRBV7-3
D: .
DNA: TGTGCCAGCAGCTTAGGAGTCAGGGGCAGGGTTTTTGCCGAGACCCAGTACTTC
CDR3: CASSLGVRGRVFAETQYF

size: .
J: TRBJ2-1
V: TRBV24-1
D: .
DNA: TGTGCCACCAGTGACTATCCGGGATCTTACAATGAGCAGTTCTTC
CDR3: CATSDYPGSYNEQFF

size: .
J: TRBJ2-3
V: TRBV5-6
D: TRBD1
DNA: TGTGCCAGCAACTACTTTGGGACAGTCACAGATACGCAGTATTTT
CDR3: CASNYFGTVTDTQYF

size: .
J: TRBJ2-3
V: TRBV3-1/TRBV3-2
D: TRBD1
DNA: TGTGCCAGCAGAGTCGGACAGGGGGCAACAGATACGCAGTATTTT
CDR3: CASRVGQGATDTQYF

size: .
J: TRBJ2-1
V: TRBV7-3
D: TRBD2
DNA: TGTGCCAGCAGCTTATGGAGCGGGAGCTCCTACAATGAGCAGTTCTTC
CDR3: CASSLWSGSSYNEQFF

size: .
J: TRBJ2-7
V: TRBV30
D: .
DNA: TGTGCCTGGAGTACCAGGGGATTCGAGCAGTACTTC
CDR3: CAWSTRGFEQYF

size: .
J: TRBJ2-1
V: TRBV6-2/TRBV6-3
D: TRBD2
DNA: TGTGCCAGCAGTACCCCGGCGGAGCGGGGGGTCCGGGAGCAGTTCTTC
CDR3: CASSTPAERGVREQFF

size: .
J: TRBJ2-7
V: TRBV15
D: TRBD1
DNA: TGTGCCACCAGCAGCCCTATTGACAGGGCCGAGCAGTACTTC
CDR3: CATSSPIDRAEQYF

size: .
J: TRBJ2-1
V: TRBV7-2
D: TRBD2
DNA: TGTGCCAGCAGCTTAGTGCCTAGCGGGAGAGCGGGTGAGCAGTTCTTC
CDR3: CASSLVPSGRAGEQFF

size: .
J: TRBJ2-3
V: TRBV18
D: TRBD2
DNA: TGTGCCAGCTCACAAGATTCCGGACTAGCGGGAACAGATACGCAGTATTTT
CDR3: CASSQDSGLAGTDTQYF

size: .
J: TRBJ2-7
V: TRBV9
D: .
DNA: TGTGCCAGCAGCGTAGCAGGGGAAGGGGCGGGGGTCCCCTACGAGCAGTACTTC
CDR3: CASSVAGEGAGVPYEQYF

size: .
J: TRBJ1-6
V: TRBV5-1
D: .
DNA: TGCGCCAGCAGCTCAAGACAGGTTAATAATTCACCCCTCCACTTT
CDR3: CASSSRQVNNSPLHF

size: .
J: TRBJ1-5
V: TRBV2
D: .
DNA: TGTGCCAGCAGTGCTACTCCGGGACAGCCCCAGCATTTT
CDR3: CASSATPGQPQHF

size: .
J: TRBJ1-2
V: TRBV18
D: TRBD1
DNA: TGTGCCAGCTCACCCTCGGGACAGGGGGTTGGCTACACCTTC
CDR3: CASSPSGQGVGYTF

size: .
J: TRBJ2-1
V: TRBV11-1
D: .
DNA: TGTGCCAGCAGCTTAAGGAGGGGCAATGAGCAGTTCTTC
CDR3: CASSLRRGNEQFF

size: .
J: TRBJ2-5
V: TRBV28
D: TRBD2
DNA: TGTGCCAGCACGGGGGTCGGGAGGGGCCAAGAGACCCAGTACTTC
CDR3: CASTGVGRGQETQYF

size: once
J: TRBJ2-2
V: TRBV9
D: TRBD2
DNA: TGTGCCAGCAGCCGCGGGAGGAGCACCGGGGAGCTGTTTTTT
CDR3: CASSRGRSTGELFF

size: once
J: TRBJ2-5
V: TRBV4-1
D: TRBD2
DNA: TGCGCCAGCAGCCAAGATAATCCTAGCGGGAGAGAGACCCAGTACTTC
CDR3: CASSQDNPSGRETQYF

size: .
J: TRBJ2-4
V: TRBV6-2/TRBV6-3
D: TRBD2
DNA: TGTGCCAGCAGTCACAGGACTAGACCCTTTGACATTCAGTACTTC
CDR3: CASSHRTRPFDIQYF

size: .
J: TRBJ2-5
V: TRBV7-3
D: .
DNA: TGTGCCAGCAGCTTTCGGTCGCCGGAGGAGACCCAGTACTTC
CDR3: CASSFRSPEETQYF